The 21 T cell receptor beta chains in this list originate from one sample, sequenced in a study of blood T cell repertoires in COVID-19. Assay used: immunoSEQ multiplex PCR; TCRdb lists only in-frame clones, some missing. Among 130,000 or so clones listed, approximately 84% were seen once. The sample comprised peripheral blood. These receptors all come from a woman aged 60-75 years with acute or convalescent COVID-19.

To note about this clone: Other nucleotide sequences from this sample produce the same CDR3. CDR3: CASSVGHEQFF. The CDR3 DNA sequence: TGTGCCAGCAGCGTGGGCCATGAGCAGTTCTTC. The chain joins TRBV9 to TRBJ2-1; D is uncertain. CDR3 size: 11 residues. Germline V gene data show CDR1 as SGDLS and CDR2 as YYNGEE. Deletions cut 2 bases from V and 8 bases from J, with 5 bases between.

This clone was observed a handful of times. This chain uses TRBV27 with TRBJ2-7; 10 bases agree with TRBD1. The CDR3 is 14 residues long. V trimming: 6 bases; J trimming: 2 bases; junction bases outside the gene matches: 4. Germline CDR1 reads MNHEY; CDR2 reads SMNVEV (reference sequence). The CDR3 DNA reads as TGTGCCAGCAGACGGACAGGGGGTGCCTACGAGCAGTACGTC. Its translation: CASRRTGGAYEQYV.

The rearrangement uses TRBV6-5 and TRBJ1-1; 7 bases are a match to TRBD1. The CDR3 is 14 residues long. Germline CDR1 reads MNHEY; CDR2 reads SVGAGI. Trimming at V came to 6 bases and at J to 3 bases, leaving 7 bases not matched to a gene. The CDR3 DNA reads TGTGCCAGCAGCCCCGTAGGGGGCTACACTGAAGCTTTCTTT. The encoded protein is CASSPVGGYTEAFF.

This chain links TRBV7-3 with TRBJ2-5, with D perhaps matching TRBD1 (5 bases). Germline lookup yields CDR1 SGHTA and CDR2 FQGTGA. The CDR3 covers 15 residues. Trimming stripped 4 bases from V and 2 bases from J, with 14 bases between. The CDR3 nucleotides are TGTGCCAGCAGCTCCTCTGGGGCGCTGCAAGAGACCCAGTACTTC. Translated: CASSSSGALQETQYF. The complete variable domain, with remaining parts taken from reference TRBV7-3 and TRBJ2-5, reads GAGVSQTPSNKVTEKGKYVELRCDPISGHTALYWYRQSLGQGPEFLIYFQGTGAADDSGLPNDRFFAVRPEGSVSTLKIQRTERGDSAVYLCASSSSGALQETQYFGPGTRLLVL.

This chain uses TRBV18 with TRBJ2-5, with TRBD1 identical over 7 bases. V lost 1 base, J lost 2 bases, and 4 bases stayed unmatched. CDR1 and CDR2 (germline): KGHSH, LQKENI. The CDR3 has 15 residues. DNA of the CDR3: TGTGCCAGCTCACCACAGGGACAGAAACAAGAGACCCAGTACTTC. Amino acid sequence: CASSPQGQKQETQYF.

The chain couples TRBV7-8 to TRBJ1-1, with 10 bases aligning to TRBD1. This CDR3 is 15 amino acids long. Germline trimming cut 3 bases from V and 10 bases from J; bases unmatched to any gene: 11. CDR1 and CDR2 from the germline V gene are SGHVS and FQNEAQ. The CDR3 sequence: CASSFMTGGKLGAFF. The CDR3 DNA reads TGTGCCAGCAGCTTCATGACAGGGGGCAAACTGGGAGCTTTCTTT.

The chain recombines TRBV12-3 or TRBV12-4 with TRBJ1-2; D remains unclear. Trimming removed 6 bases at V and 5 bases at J, with 13 bases between. This CDR3 comprises 13 residues. Here the CDR3 DNA reads TGTGCCAGCAGCCAATCCGGTGATTATGGCTACACCTTC. It encodes CASSQSGDYGYTF.

This clone was seen more than once but under ten times. V and J are TRBV2 and TRBJ1-4, with a tentative D call TRBD1 (5 bases). Germline lookup yields CDR1 SNHLY and CDR2 FYNNEI. The CDR3 covers 16 residues. V lost 4 bases to trimming and J lost 1 base, with 13 bases between them. The CDR3 nucleotides are TGTGCCAGCAGTGGTCCCCCAGGGCAAACTAATGAAAAACTGTTTTTT. Protein product: CASSGPPGQTNEKLFF.

The V and J genes are TRBV5-1 and TRBJ1-1, with a tentative D call TRBD1 (5 bases). This CDR3 contains 15 residues. V was clipped by 7 bases and J by 0 bases, with 16 bases between them. Germline V gene lookup returns CDR1 SGHRS and CDR2 YFSETQ. CDR3 nucleotide sequence: TGCGCCAGCCGGAGGGGCCAAGGACTGAACACTGAAGCTTTCTTT. Translating gives CASRRGQGLNTEAFF.

The rearrangement links TRBV19 to TRBJ1-3; perhaps TRBD1 as D (5 bases). Looked up from germline, CDR1 is LNHDA and CDR2 is SQIVND (reference sequence). The CDR3 runs 15 residues. Trimming cost V 8 bases and J 1 base, with 15 bases left between them. The CDR3 here is CASHRSPPSGNTIYF. In DNA form, the CDR3 reads TGTGCCAGTCACAGGTCCCCCCCTTCTGGAAACACCATATATTTT.

The chain combines TRBV7-2 with TRBJ1-1; weak D call: TRBD1 (6 bases). The CDR3 length is 11 residues. Trimming shortened V by 6 bases and J by 8 bases, and 10 bases separated the two germline ends. Germline CDR1 SGHTA, CDR2 FQGNSA. The CDR3 nucleotides are TGTGCCAGCAGTCCAGGGGTCGAAGCTTTCTTT. Translating it yields CASSPGVEAFF.

V gene TRBV9 combines with J gene TRBJ1-3, with D tentatively TRBD1 (6 bases). The CDR3 sequence is 15 residues long. Trimming pared 4 bases from V and 0 bases from J, leaving 11 bases between. CDR1 is SGDLS, CDR2 YYNGEE, per germline. The CDR3 DNA sequence: TGTGCCAGCAGCCCTGGACAGATCTCTGGAAACACCATATATTTT. Translating it yields CASSPGQISGNTIYF.

This chain connects TRBV23-1 to TRBJ1-2; perhaps TRBD1 as D (6 bases). TRBV23-1 is labeled an ORF, and its function is uncertain. There are 16 residues in the CDR3. The V end was cut by 7 bases, the J end by 3 bases, with 21 bases between. The CDR3 DNA sequence: TGCGCCAGCATCAGGCGGGGGTCAGGGGTACACTATGGCTACACCTTC. This translates into CASIRRGSGVHYGYTF.

The V and J genes are TRBV5-1 and TRBJ1-1; D unresolved. Germline CDR1 reads SGHRS; CDR2 reads YFSETQ. The CDR3 is 13 amino acids. Deletions cut 2 bases from V and 0 bases from J, with 5 bases between. The CDR3 loop reads CASSLSLNTEAFF. The DNA of the CDR3 is TGCGCCAGCAGCTTATCGTTGAACACTGAAGCTTTCTTT.

This sequence joins TRBV6-1 and TRBJ1-1; D is uncertain. In germline, CDR1 is MNHNS, CDR2 SASEGT. Trimming cost V 0 bases and J 3 bases, with 8 bases left between them. The CDR3 spans 14 residues. CDR3 amino acids: CASSEAHGDTEAFF. The CDR3 nucleotides are TGTGCCAGCAGTGAAGCCCACGGAGACACTGAAGCTTTCTTT.

The rearrangement uses TRBV5-1 and TRBJ1-2; D is possibly TRBD1 (5 bases). Germline loops: CDR1 SGHRS, CDR2 YFSETQ. The V end was cut by 0 bases, the J end by 7 bases, with 7 bases between. There are 12 residues in the CDR3. Written as DNA, the CDR3 is TGCGCCAGCAGCTTGGAAAGGGGTGGCTACACCTTC. As protein: CASSLERGGYTF.

The V call is TRBV5-4, the J call TRBJ1-6, with 7 bases matching TRBD1. Germline assignment: CDR1 SGHNT and CDR2 YYREEE (reference sequence). Trimming cost V 0 bases and J 7 bases; bases outside gene matches: 4. The CDR3 extends over 15 amino acids. The CDR3 coding sequence is TGTGCCAGCAGCTTGGCCCCGGGACAGAATTCACCCCTCCACTTT. This encodes CASSLAPGQNSPLHF. Variable domain in full (rest from reference TRBV5-4 and TRBJ1-6): ETGVTQSPTHLIKTRGQQVTLRCSSQSGHNTVSWYQQALGQGPQFIFQYYREEENGRGNFPPRFSGLQFPNYSSELNVNALELDDSALYLCASSLAPGQNSPLHFGNGTRLTVT.

This clone was found once. The chain has TRBV19 and TRBJ1-1, with 10 bases identical to TRBD1. This CDR3 region has 16 residues. Germline V gene sequence: CDR1 LNHDA, CDR2 SQIVND (reference sequence). V lost 4 bases, J lost 5 bases, and 10 bases stayed unmatched. The CDR3: CASSTRDRGRGTEAFF. The CDR3 region has the DNA TGTGCCAGTAGTACCCGGGACAGGGGTCGGGGGACTGAAGCTTTCTTT.

Written as DNA, the CDR3 is TGTGCCAGCAGCCTGTTTAACACTGAAGCTTTCTTT. Translated: CASSLFNTEAFF. V usage is TRBV6-6 and J usage is TRBJ1-1; no definite D call. The CDR3 length is 12 residues. V was shortened by 6 bases and J by 2 bases, with 7 bases between the two germline ends. Germline CDR1 and CDR2: MNHNY and SVGAGI (reference sequence).

The gene calls are TRBV4-1 and TRBJ2-5, with a tentative D call TRBD2 (6 bases). The CDR3 is 16 residues long. The germline gives CDR1 MGHRA, CDR2 YSYEKL. V lost 1 base and J lost 7, with 19 bases in between. CDR3: CASSQVGDPDGGTQYF. The CDR3 nucleotides are TGCGCCAGCAGCCAAGTAGGTGATCCGGACGGGGGGACCCAGTACTTC.

The V and J genes are TRBV6-6 and TRBJ1-4, with D maybe TRBD1 (6 bases). Germline lookup yields CDR1 MNHNY and CDR2 SVGAGI (reference sequence). This CDR3 contains 14 residues. Trimming removed 0 bases at V and 12 bases at J, with 14 bases between. Here the CDR3 DNA reads TGTGCCAGCAGTTACTCGAAACATGGGACACAACTGTTTTTT. Protein product: CASSYSKHGTQLFF.